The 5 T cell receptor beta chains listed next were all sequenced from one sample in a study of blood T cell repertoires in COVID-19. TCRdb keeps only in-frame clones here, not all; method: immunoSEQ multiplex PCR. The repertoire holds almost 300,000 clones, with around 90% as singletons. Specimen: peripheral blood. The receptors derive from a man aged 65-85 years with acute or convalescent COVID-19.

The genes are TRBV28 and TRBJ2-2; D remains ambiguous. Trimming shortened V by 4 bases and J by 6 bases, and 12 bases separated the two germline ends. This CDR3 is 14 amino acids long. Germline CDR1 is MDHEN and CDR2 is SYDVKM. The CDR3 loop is CASSSYLPAGELFF. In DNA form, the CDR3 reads TGTGCCAGCAGTTCTTATTTGCCGGCCGGGGAGCTGTTTTTT.

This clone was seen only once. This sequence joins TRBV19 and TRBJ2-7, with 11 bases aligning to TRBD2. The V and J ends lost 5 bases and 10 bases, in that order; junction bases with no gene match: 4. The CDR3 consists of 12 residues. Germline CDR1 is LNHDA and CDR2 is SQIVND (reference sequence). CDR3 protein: CASSVSGGAQYF. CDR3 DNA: TGTGCCAGTAGTGTTAGCGGGGGGGCCCAGTACTTC.

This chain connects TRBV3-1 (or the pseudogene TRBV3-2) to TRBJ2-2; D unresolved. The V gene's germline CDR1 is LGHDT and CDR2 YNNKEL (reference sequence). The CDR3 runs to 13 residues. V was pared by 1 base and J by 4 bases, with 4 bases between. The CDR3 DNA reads TGTGCCAGCAGCCAAGTCTCCACCGGGGAGCTGTTTTTT. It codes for CASSQVSTGELFF.

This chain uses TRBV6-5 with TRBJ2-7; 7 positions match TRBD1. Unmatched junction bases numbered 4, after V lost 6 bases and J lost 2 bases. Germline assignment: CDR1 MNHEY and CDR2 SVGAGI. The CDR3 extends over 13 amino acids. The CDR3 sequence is CASRDTGAYEQYF. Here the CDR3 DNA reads TGTGCCAGCAGGGACACAGGGGCCTACGAGCAGTACTTC.

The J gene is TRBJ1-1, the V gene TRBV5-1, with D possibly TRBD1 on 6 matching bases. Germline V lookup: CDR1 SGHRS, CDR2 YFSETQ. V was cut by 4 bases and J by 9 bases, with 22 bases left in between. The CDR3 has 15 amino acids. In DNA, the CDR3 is TGCGCCAGCAGCCCCGAAGCTCCGAGGACAGCCCAAGCTTTCTTT. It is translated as CASSPEAPRTAQAFF.